This entry concerns a single T cell receptor beta chain. These data belong to a study of OX40 agonist ivuxolimab in advanced cancers. Some clones are missing from TCRdb's copy, which holds only in-frame ones; the method was immunoSEQ multiplex PCR. The top ten hold roughly an eighth of the sample, which has around 65,000 clones, approximately 90% seen once. The source was CD4+ or CD8+ T cells sorted from blood, collected in a trial of the OX40 agonist ivuxolimab. The sequence was obtained from an adult with an advanced solid tumor such as melanoma, head and neck, liver or kidney cancer.

The CDR3 is CASSLGPGAENTGELFF. The CDR3 DNA follows: TGTGCCAGCAGCTTAGGCCCAGGGGCCGAGAACACCGGGGAGCTGTTTTTT. The chain links TRBV7-8 to TRBJ2-2, with D tentatively TRBD1 (6 bases). Germline CDR1 reads SGHVS; CDR2 reads FQNEAQ. V lost 1 base and J lost 1, with 13 bases in between. The CDR3 has 17 residues.